The T cell receptor beta chain under discussion was sequenced for a study of control samples from healthy donors and cancer patients. Trimming stripped 3 bases from V and 4 bases from J, with 13 bases between. The CDR3 sequence is 14 residues long. Germline loops: CDR1 KGHSH, CDR2 LQKENI. The table came from immunoSEQ multiplex PCR; TCRdb's copy has only in-frame clones and leaves some out. The table shows 110,000 to 150,000 clones, with roughly 89% occurring only once. The chain uses TRBV18 and TRBJ2-7, with D tentatively TRBD1 or TRBD2 (5 bases each). This receptor was identified in a man aged 25-40 years in good health. Sequenced: blood. The CDR3 DNA reads TGTGCCAGCTCACCGGGGGAAACTCCTTACGAGCAGTACTTC. Its protein is CASSPGETPYEQYF.